Listed below are T cell receptor beta chains from one sample, sequenced in a study of blood T cell repertoires in COVID-19. This table comes from immunoSEQ multiplex PCR, and its TCRdb copy is limited to in-frame clones, with some not included. Counted here are about 71,000 clones, more than 75% occurring once; the ten biggest clones make up roughly an eighth. Sequencing was done on a sample of peripheral blood. The receptors derive from a woman of 80 years or more with acute or convalescent COVID-19. Both conserved end residues are part of each CDR3. Each record gives: clone size, D gene, V gene, J gene, CDR3 DNA, CDR3 protein. The D gene is left open where the match is weak. Only part of the rows carry a size: once, few, many, or a class if the clone is expanded.

size: .
D: .
V: TRBV21-1
J: TRBJ2-7
DNA: TGTGCCAGCAGCAAAACGGGACTATCCGTCTCCTACGAGCAGTACTTC
CDR3: CASSKTGLSVSYEQYF

size: .
D: TRBD1
V: TRBV6-5
J: TRBJ1-3
DNA: TGTGCCAGCAGTTACCTAGACAGGGCTGGAAACACCATATATTTT
CDR3: CASSYLDRAGNTIYF

size: few
D: .
V: TRBV6-5
J: TRBJ1-4
DNA: TGTGCCAGCAGCCCCATTCCAACTAATGAAAAACTGTTTTTT
CDR3: CASSPIPTNEKLFF

size: .
D: .
V: TRBV6-5
J: TRBJ2-4
DNA: TGTGCCAGCAGTTACGCCCTAGCCTCAGCCAAAAACATTCAGTACTTC
CDR3: CASSYALASAKNIQYF

size: .
D: TRBD1
V: TRBV18
J: TRBJ1-5
DNA: TGTGCCAGCTCCCGGGACAGGGCTAGCAATCAGCCCCAGCATTTT
CDR3: CASSRDRASNQPQHF

size: .
D: TRBD1
V: TRBV6-5
J: TRBJ1-2
DNA: TGTGCCAGCAGAAACAGGGGCACGAACTATGGCTACACCTTC
CDR3: CASRNRGTNYGYTF

size: .
D: TRBD1
V: TRBV27
J: TRBJ1-4
DNA: TGTGCCAGCTCATGGGGGGGACAGGGCGAGGGAAAAACTGTTTTT
CDR3: CASSWGGQGEGKTVF

size: .
D: TRBD1
V: TRBV2
J: TRBJ1-3
DNA: TGTGCCAGCAGTCGACAGGGGGCGGATGGAAACACCATATATTTT
CDR3: CASSRQGADGNTIYF

size: .
D: TRBD2
V: TRBV4-1
J: TRBJ2-1
DNA: TGCGCCAGCAGCCAAGAGGTAGCGGGAGGGTTTGGGGATGAGCAGTTCTTC
CDR3: CASSQEVAGGFGDEQFF

size: .
D: .
V: TRBV6-2/TRBV6-3
J: TRBJ1-1
DNA: TGTGCCAGCAGTTACTGGGCGAACACTGAAGCTTTCTTT
CDR3: CASSYWANTEAFF

size: .
D: .
V: TRBV4-1
J: TRBJ2-3
DNA: TGCGCCAGCAGCCAAGACAGGGCTACAGATACGCAGTATTTT
CDR3: CASSQDRATDTQYF

size: .
D: TRBD2
V: TRBV6-1
J: TRBJ2-2
DNA: TGTGCCAGCAGTGAGGCCGGGAGGGTGACCGGGGAGCTGTTTTTT
CDR3: CASSEAGRVTGELFF

size: .
D: TRBD1
V: TRBV2
J: TRBJ1-2
DNA: TGTGCCAGCAGTGAAAACAGGGGATCTTATGGCTACACCTTC
CDR3: CASSENRGSYGYTF

size: few
D: TRBD1
V: TRBV27
J: TRBJ2-7
DNA: TGTGCCAGCAGTTTAGGACAGGGAAGTTACGAGCAGTACTTC
CDR3: CASSLGQGSYEQYF

size: few
D: TRBD2
V: TRBV6-4
J: TRBJ2-1
DNA: TGTGCCAGCAGTGATGCCGGGACTAGCAGGTGGAATGAGCAGTTCTTC
CDR3: CASSDAGTSRWNEQFF

size: .
D: TRBD1
V: TRBV28
J: TRBJ1-2
DNA: TGTGCCAGCATCTCCAACCCGGGACAGGTCTATGGCTACACCTTC
CDR3: CASISNPGQVYGYTF

size: .
D: .
V: TRBV7-9
J: TRBJ2-5
DNA: TGTGCCAGCAGCTTAGTGGGGCCAGAGACCCAGTACTTC
CDR3: CASSLVGPETQYF

size: .
D: .
V: TRBV5-1
J: TRBJ1-4
DNA: TGCGCCAGCAGCTCCGGACAGACAACTAATGAAAAACTGTTTTTT
CDR3: CASSSGQTTNEKLFF

size: .
D: TRBD1
V: TRBV27
J: TRBJ2-3
DNA: TGTGCCAGCAGGGGTACAGGGGCCGGCACCACAGATACGCAGTATTTT
CDR3: CASRGTGAGTTDTQYF

size: .
D: .
V: TRBV11-2
J: TRBJ2-1
DNA: TGTGCCAGCAGCTCGGGACTTGCCCGTTACAATGAGCAGTTCTTC
CDR3: CASSSGLARYNEQFF

size: .
D: TRBD1
V: TRBV6-6
J: TRBJ2-7
DNA: TGTGCCAGCAGTTACTCGGTGGGACAGGGACCGGGTGTGGAGTACTTC
CDR3: CASSYSVGQGPGVEYF

size: .
D: .
V: TRBV5-6
J: TRBJ1-1
DNA: TGTGCCAGCAGCTTGTTTGCGCCCATGAACACTGAAGCTTTCTTT
CDR3: CASSLFAPMNTEAFF

size: once
D: TRBD2
V: TRBV4-1
J: TRBJ2-3
DNA: TGCGCCAGCAGCCAAGCGGGCGGGACTAGCGGGAGAGGGGACACAGATACGCAGTATTTT
CDR3: CASSQAGGTSGRGDTDTQYF

size: .
D: .
V: TRBV25-1
J: TRBJ2-2
DNA: TGTGCCGGCAAGACAGGGAACACCGGGGAGCTGTTTTTT
CDR3: CAGKTGNTGELFF

size: .
D: .
V: TRBV27
J: TRBJ1-5
DNA: TGTGCCAGCAGTGGGGGGTACAATCAGCCCCAGCATTTT
CDR3: CASSGGYNQPQHF

size: few
D: TRBD1
V: TRBV5-1
J: TRBJ2-5
DNA: TGCGCCAGCAGCTACGGGACAGGGGGACAAGAGACCCAGTACTTC
CDR3: CASSYGTGGQETQYF

size: .
D: .
V: TRBV27
J: TRBJ2-7
DNA: TGTGCCAGCAGTTTATACGGGAGTCTCGAGCAGTACTTC
CDR3: CASSLYGSLEQYF

size: .
D: .
V: TRBV7-9
J: TRBJ2-3
DNA: TGTGCCAGCAGCTTCTGGACTACCACAGATACGCAGTATTTT
CDR3: CASSFWTTTDTQYF

size: .
D: .
V: TRBV5-1
J: TRBJ2-5
DNA: TGCGCCAGCAGCGGAGCCAGGGTTGAGACCCAGTACTTC
CDR3: CASSGARVETQYF

size: .
D: .
V: TRBV28
J: TRBJ1-5
DNA: TGTGCCAGCAGCCAAGTCTATAACACAGGGAAACGCAATCAGCCCCAGCATTTT
CDR3: CASSQVYNTGKRNQPQHF

size: .
D: .
V: TRBV3-1/TRBV3-2
J: TRBJ2-3
DNA: TGTGCCAGCAGCCAACCTTCTTTT
CDR3: CASSQPSF

size: .
D: .
V: TRBV2
J: TRBJ2-7
DNA: TGTGCCAGCAGTCAAACAGGGTTACGATCCTACGAGCAGTACTTC
CDR3: CASSQTGLRSYEQYF

size: many
D: TRBD1
V: TRBV2
J: TRBJ1-6
DNA: TGTGCCAGCAGGGGAGGAACAGGGGAATCGTCACCCCTCCACTTT
CDR3: CASRGGTGESSPLHF

size: .
D: .
V: TRBV11-2
J: TRBJ2-3
DNA: TGTGCCAGCAGCCCCGCGGCACTGGCGGCAGATACGCAGTATTTT
CDR3: CASSPAALAADTQYF

size: .
D: TRBD2
V: TRBV5-4
J: TRBJ2-7
DNA: TGTGCCAGCAGCTTGGAGGCTAGCGGGGCGTACGAGCAGTACTTC
CDR3: CASSLEASGAYEQYF